This TCR beta chain is from a study of blood T cells in healthy people across ages. This clonotype was counted between two and nine times. Its target is unknown. The extraction recovered at least 6 micrograms of total RNA per sample. Through a sample-barcoded 5' primer and a J-beta primer mix, a second PCR was run for roughly 7 to 12 cycles. No fewer than 3 million CDR3-containing paired-end reads came from each sample. TCRdb fed the 5' RACE reads into MiXCR, producing one record per CDR3 protein. The sample consists of about 1.4 million distinct CDR3 sequences, approximately 60% of them appearing once. Study-wide points: A greater number of naive CD4+ cells and higher diversity distinguished long-lived donors from aged donors.

This TCR derives from a man between 18 and 29 years old in good health. The sequenced sample was blood.

CDR3 in amino acids: CSAGAGLAVQETQYF. CDR3 coding DNA: TGCAGTGCTGGGGCGGGACTAGCGGTCCAAGAGACCCAGTACTTC. The genes are TRBV20-1 and TRBJ2-5; 11 nucleotides agree with TRBD2. Germline V gene lookup returns CDR1 DFQATT and CDR2 SNEGSKA (reference sequence). V shed 5 bases, J shed 1 base, and the junction held 6 bases outside the gene matches. CDR3 length: 15 residues.